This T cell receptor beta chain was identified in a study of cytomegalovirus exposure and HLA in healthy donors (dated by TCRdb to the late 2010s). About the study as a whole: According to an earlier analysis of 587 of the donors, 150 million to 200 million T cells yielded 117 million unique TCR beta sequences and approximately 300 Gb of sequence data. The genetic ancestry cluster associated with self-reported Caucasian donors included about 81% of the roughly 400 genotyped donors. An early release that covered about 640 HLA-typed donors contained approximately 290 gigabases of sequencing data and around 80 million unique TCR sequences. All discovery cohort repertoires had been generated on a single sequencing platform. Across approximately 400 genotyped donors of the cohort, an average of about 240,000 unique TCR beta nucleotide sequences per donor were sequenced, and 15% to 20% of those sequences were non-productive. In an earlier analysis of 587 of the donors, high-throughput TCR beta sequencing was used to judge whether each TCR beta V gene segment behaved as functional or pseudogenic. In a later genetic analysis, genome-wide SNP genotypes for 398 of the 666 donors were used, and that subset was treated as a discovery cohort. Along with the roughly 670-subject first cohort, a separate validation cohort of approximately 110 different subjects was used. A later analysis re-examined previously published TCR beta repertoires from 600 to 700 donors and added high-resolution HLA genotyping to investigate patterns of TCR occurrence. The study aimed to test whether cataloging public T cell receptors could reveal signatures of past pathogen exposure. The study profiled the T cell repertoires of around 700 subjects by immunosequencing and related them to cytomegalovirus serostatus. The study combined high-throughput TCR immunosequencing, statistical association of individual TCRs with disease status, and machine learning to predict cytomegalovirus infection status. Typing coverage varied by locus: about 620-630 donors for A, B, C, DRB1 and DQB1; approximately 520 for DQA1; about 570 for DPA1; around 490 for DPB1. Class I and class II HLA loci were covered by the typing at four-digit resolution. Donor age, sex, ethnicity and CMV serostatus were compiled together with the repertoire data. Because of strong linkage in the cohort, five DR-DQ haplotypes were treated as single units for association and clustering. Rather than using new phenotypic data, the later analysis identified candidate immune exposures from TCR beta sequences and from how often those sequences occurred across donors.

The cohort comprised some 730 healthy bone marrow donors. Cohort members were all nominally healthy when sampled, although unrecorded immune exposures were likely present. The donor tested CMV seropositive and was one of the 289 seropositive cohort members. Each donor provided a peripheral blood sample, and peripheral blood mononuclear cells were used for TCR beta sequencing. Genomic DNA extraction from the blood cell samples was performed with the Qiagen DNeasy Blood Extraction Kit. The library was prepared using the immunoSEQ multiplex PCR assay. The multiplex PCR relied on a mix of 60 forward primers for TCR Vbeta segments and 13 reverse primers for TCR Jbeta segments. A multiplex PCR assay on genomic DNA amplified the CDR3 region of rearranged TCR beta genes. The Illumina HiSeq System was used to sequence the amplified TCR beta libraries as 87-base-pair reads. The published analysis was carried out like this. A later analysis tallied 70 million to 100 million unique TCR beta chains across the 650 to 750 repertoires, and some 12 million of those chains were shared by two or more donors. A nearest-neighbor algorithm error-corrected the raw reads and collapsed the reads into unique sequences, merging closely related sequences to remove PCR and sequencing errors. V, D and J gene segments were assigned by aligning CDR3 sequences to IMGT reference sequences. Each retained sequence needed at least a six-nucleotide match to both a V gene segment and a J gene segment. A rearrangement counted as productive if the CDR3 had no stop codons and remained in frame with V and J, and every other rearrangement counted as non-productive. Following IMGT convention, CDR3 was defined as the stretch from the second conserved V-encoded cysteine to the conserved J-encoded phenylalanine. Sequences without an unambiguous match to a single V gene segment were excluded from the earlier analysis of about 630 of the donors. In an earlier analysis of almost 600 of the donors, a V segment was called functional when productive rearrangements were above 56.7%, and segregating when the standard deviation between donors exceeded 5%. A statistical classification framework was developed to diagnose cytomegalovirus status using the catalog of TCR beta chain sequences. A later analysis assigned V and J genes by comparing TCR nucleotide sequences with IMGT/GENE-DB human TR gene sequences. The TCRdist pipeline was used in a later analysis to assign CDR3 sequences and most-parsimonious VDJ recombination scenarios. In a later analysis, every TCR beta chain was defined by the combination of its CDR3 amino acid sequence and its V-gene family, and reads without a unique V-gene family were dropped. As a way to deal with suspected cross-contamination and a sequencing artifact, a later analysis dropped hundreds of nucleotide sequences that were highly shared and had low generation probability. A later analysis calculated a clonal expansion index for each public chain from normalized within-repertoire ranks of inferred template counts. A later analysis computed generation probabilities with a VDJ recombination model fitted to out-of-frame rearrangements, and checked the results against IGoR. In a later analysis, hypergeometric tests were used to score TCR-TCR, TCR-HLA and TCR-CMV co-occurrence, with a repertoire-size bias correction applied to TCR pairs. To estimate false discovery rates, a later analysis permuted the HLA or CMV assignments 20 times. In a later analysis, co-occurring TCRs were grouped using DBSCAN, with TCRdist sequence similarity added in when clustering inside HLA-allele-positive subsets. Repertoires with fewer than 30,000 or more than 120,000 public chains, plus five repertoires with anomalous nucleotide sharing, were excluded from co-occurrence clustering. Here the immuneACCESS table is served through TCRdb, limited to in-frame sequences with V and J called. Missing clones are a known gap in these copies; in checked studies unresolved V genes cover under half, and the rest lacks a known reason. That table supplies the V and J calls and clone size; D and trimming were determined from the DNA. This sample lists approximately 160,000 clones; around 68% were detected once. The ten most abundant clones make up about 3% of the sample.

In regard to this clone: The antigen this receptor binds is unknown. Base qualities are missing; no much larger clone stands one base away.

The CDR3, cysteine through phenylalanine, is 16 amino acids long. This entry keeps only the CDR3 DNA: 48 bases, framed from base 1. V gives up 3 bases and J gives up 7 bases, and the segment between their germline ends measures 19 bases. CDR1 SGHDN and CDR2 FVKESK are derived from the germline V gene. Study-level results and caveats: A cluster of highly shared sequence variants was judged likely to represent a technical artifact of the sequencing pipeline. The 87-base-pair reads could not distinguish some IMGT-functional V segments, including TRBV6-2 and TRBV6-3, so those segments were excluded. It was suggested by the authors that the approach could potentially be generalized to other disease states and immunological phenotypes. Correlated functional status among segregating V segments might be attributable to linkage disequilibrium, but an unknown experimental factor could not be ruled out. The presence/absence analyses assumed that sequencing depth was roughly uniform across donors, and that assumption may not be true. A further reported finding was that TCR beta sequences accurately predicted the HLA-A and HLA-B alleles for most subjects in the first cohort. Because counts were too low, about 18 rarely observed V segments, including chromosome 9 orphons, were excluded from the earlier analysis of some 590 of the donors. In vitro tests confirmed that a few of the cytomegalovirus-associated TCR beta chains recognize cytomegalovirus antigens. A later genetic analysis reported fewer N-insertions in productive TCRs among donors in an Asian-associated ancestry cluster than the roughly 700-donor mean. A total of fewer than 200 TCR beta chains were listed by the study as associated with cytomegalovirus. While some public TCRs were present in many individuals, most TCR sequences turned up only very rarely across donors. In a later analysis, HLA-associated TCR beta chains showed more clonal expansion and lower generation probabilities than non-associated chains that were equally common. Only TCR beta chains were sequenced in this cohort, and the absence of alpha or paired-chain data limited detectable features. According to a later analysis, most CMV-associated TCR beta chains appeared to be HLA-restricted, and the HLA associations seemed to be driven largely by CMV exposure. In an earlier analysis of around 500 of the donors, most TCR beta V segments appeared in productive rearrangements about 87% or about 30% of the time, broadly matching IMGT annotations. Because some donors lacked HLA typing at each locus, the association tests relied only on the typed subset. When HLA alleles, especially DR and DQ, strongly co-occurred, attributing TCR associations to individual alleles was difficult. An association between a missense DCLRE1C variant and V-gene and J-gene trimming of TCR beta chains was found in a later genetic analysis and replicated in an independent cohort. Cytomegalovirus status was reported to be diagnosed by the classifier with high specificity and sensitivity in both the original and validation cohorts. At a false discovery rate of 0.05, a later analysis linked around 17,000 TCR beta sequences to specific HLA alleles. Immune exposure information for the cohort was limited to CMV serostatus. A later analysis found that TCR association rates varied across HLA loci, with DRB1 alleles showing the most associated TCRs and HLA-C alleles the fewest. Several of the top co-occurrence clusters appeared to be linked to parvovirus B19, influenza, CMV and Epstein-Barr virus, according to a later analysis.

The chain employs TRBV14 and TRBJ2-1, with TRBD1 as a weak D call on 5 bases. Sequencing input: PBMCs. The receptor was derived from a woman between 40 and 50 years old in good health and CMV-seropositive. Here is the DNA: TGTGCCAGCAGCCATCCAAACCCAGGGCAGTTGAATGAGCAGTTCTTC. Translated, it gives CASSHPNPGQLNEQFF.